The 10 T cell receptor beta chains below were found in one sample sequenced in a study of shared clonotypes between healthy human individuals. TCRdb's copy holds only in-frame clones and misses some; the assay was immunoSEQ multiplex PCR. The sample includes roughly 700,000 clones, about 74% seen only once; the top ten take 1.5% to 2%. Sequenced: memory CD4+ T cells sorted from blood. As to subset: CD45RA-negative fraction. Receptor source: a woman between 25 and 40 years old in good health.

CDR3: CASSLESGPQHF. DNA of the CDR3: TGTGCCAGCTCACTGGAGTCAGGGCCCCAGCATTTT. The gene calls are TRBV18 and TRBJ1-5; no definite D call. The V end was cut by 4 bases, the J end by 9 bases, with 10 bases between. This CDR3 contains 12 residues. Germline CDR1 KGHSH, CDR2 LQKENI.

The V gene is TRBV4-1, the J gene TRBJ2-1; 12 nucleotides agree with TRBD2. This CDR3 is built from 18 residues. The V and J ends lost 5 bases and 0 bases, in that order; junction bases with no gene match: 8. CDR1 is MGHRA, CDR2 YSYEKL, per germline. The DNA for the CDR3 is TGCGCCAGCAGCGCGGGACTAGCGGGCCAGAGCTCCTACAATGAGCAGTTCTTC. This translates into CASSAGLAGQSSYNEQFF.

This chain uses TRBV18 with TRBJ1-5; D possibly corresponds to TRBD1 (6 bases). The CDR3 runs 13 residues. Germline CDR1 reads KGHSH; CDR2 reads LQKENI. V gave up 6 bases and J gave up 4 bases, with 10 bases separating them. The CDR3 region has the DNA TGTGCCAGCTCCGGGGGGGCTAATCAGCCCCAGCATTTT. It codes for CASSGGANQPQHF.

The V call is TRBV30, the J call TRBJ2-1; TRBD2 matches at 10 bases. The CDR3 has 13 amino acids. V lost 1 base to trimming and J lost 11 bases; unmatched junction nucleotides: 5. From germline, CDR1 is GTSNPN and CDR2 SVGIG (reference sequence). CDR3 bases: TGTGCCTGGAGTGAGGCTAGCGGGAGAAAGCAGTTCTTC. It yields the protein CAWSEASGRKQFF.

This chain links TRBV7-9 with TRBJ1-4; D is undetermined. The germline V gene has CDR1 SEHNR and CDR2 FQNEAQ (reference sequence). V was pared by 5 bases and J by 0 bases, with 13 bases between. CDR3 length: 16 residues. CDR3 DNA sequence: TGTGCCAGCAGCCCGAGGACGGACGCAACTAATGAAAAACTGTTTTTT. This translates into CASSPRTDATNEKLFF.

In its sample, this clone was seen a few times. The chain is built from TRBV7-8 and TRBJ2-7; TRBD2 matches 9 bases. The CDR3 loop spans 16 amino acids. J was trimmed by 0 bases and V by 5 bases; bases with no gene match: 8. From germline, CDR1 is SGHVS and CDR2 FQNEAQ. In nucleotides, the CDR3 is TGTGCCAGCAGCGTTCTAGCGGGGCAGAGCTCCTACGAGCAGTACTTC. Encoded protein: CASSVLAGQSSYEQYF. Complete variable domain (other parts from reference TRBV7-8 and TRBJ2-7): GAGVSQSPRYKVAKRGQDVALRCDPISGHVSLFWYQQALGQGPEFLTYFQNEAQLDKSGLPSDRFFAERPEGSVSTLKIQRTQQEDSAVYLCASSVLAGQSSYEQYFGPGTRLTVT.

This clone was recorded only once. This chain joins TRBV19 and TRBJ1-1, with a weak D call TRBD1 (6 bases). The V end lost 1 base, the J end lost 5 bases, and 20 bases lay between the germline ends. Germline CDR1 LNHDA, CDR2 SQIVND (reference sequence). CDR3 size: 17 residues. The CDR3 coding sequence is TGTGCCAGTAGTATAGGACAGGCATGGGATAGAGGGACTGAAGCTTTCTTT. Protein: CASSIGQAWDRGTEAFF.

CDR3 amino acids: CASRKFTGGASYEQYF. The CDR3 DNA follows: TGTGCCAGCAGAAAATTCACAGGGGGCGCATCCTACGAGCAGTACTTC. The V and J genes are TRBV14 and TRBJ2-7, with 9 bases matching TRBD1. Germline V gives CDR1 SGHDN, CDR2 FVKESK. The CDR3 totals 16 residues. The J segment lost 1 base and the V segment lost 6 bases, leaving 10 bases of the junction unmatched.

The rearrangement joins TRBV9 to TRBJ2-7; 10 bases line up with TRBD1. Germline V gives CDR1 SGDLS, CDR2 YYNGEE. This CDR3 has 16 amino acids. Trimming removed 0 bases from V and 6 bases from J; junction bases left unmatched: 9. CDR3 DNA: TGTGCCAGCAGCGTAGATACTCGACAGGGGGCTCGCGAGCAGTACTTC. Amino acid sequence: CASSVDTRQGAREQYF.

This clone was recorded only once. The V call is TRBV27, the J call TRBJ2-3; no clear D gene. CDR1 is MNHEY, CDR2 SMNVEV, per germline (reference sequence). The V gene lost 6 bases and the J gene lost 0 bases, with 4 bases spanning the gap. This CDR3 has 12 amino acids. The CDR3, as DNA: TGTGCCAGCAGCCCAAGCACAGATACGCAGTATTTT. Protein sequence: CASSPSTDTQYF.